A single sample gave rise to the 22 T cell receptor beta chains below, sequenced in a study of blood T cell repertoires in COVID-19. Sequencing was performed with immunoSEQ multiplex PCR; in TCRdb, only in-frame clones are kept and a portion is missing. The table records over 30,000 clones, about 85% of them present only once. Sequencing input: peripheral blood. These receptors all stem from a woman aged 80 or over with active or convalescent COVID-19.

The chain recombines TRBV27 with TRBJ2-7; 7 positions agree with TRBD1. V shed 7 bases and J 1 base; nucleotides not matched to a gene: 10. The CDR3 consists of 15 residues. In germline, CDR1 is MNHEY, CDR2 SMNVEV (reference sequence). The chain's CDR3 is CASTSRGGESYEQYF. Written as DNA, the CDR3 is TGTGCCAGCACTTCGCGAGGGGGCGAATCCTACGAGCAGTACTTC.

As regards this clone: One junction end does not reproduce the germline sequence, and a read error may be involved. The chain is built from TRBV19 and TRBJ2-2, with 8 nucleotides matching TRBD1. The V gene's germline CDR1 is LNHDA and CDR2 SQIVND (reference sequence). This CDR3 is 14 amino acids long. As DNA, the CDR3 is TGTGCCTGTAGGGACAGGACGAACACCGGGGAGCTGTTTTTT. Protein sequence: CACRDRTNTGELFF.

The chain couples TRBV2 to TRBJ2-3; 7 bases are shared with TRBD2. The trim removed 0 bases at V and 0 bases at J, leaving 15 bases unmatched. Germline CDR1 and CDR2: SNHLY and FYNNEI. This CDR3 spans 20 amino acids. CDR3: CASSEALRAGRGMSTDTQYF. The CDR3 nucleotides are TGTGCCAGCAGTGAAGCGCTTCGAGCGGGGAGGGGAATGAGCACAGATACGCAGTATTTT. The full variable domain, with the rest looked up from reference TRBV2 and TRBJ2-3, is EPEVTQTPSHQVTQMGQEVILRCVPISNHLYFYWYRQILGQKVEFLVSFYNNEISEKSEIFDDQFSVERPDGSNFTLKIRSTKLEDSAMYFCASSEALRAGRGMSTDTQYFGPGTRLTVL.

The genes are TRBV6-1 and TRBJ2-5, with 7 bases fitting TRBD2. J was trimmed by 2 bases and V by 4 bases; bases with no gene match: 10. The CDR3 has 16 amino acids. The germline gives CDR1 MNHNS, CDR2 SASEGT. The CDR3 DNA follows: TGTGCCAGCAGTGCCCTAGCGGAAATAACTCAAGAGACCCAGTACTTC. This gives the protein CASSALAEITQETQYF.

For the CDR3, the DNA is TGTGCCAGCAGCCAAGAGTTTGCTAGCGGGGTTGATGAGCAGTTCTTC. Its protein is CASSQEFASGVDEQFF. This chain connects TRBV4-2 to TRBJ2-1; 9 nucleotides agree with TRBD2. V shed 0 bases, J shed 8 bases, and the junction held 8 bases outside the gene matches. The germline V gene encodes CDR1 LGHNA and CDR2 YNFKEQ. CDR3 length: 16 amino acids.

This sequence joins TRBV6-4 and TRBJ2-2; 8 bases are a match to TRBD2. With 6 bases clipped from V and 1 base from J, the junction kept 4 bases outside the gene matches. Germline CDR1 MRHNA, CDR2 SNTAGT. This CDR3 is 15 amino acids long. CDR3 DNA: TGTGCCAGCAGAGCCCTAGCGGGGAACACCGGGGAGCTGTTTTTT. It specifies CASRALAGNTGELFF.

This rearrangement joins TRBV2 to TRBJ1-5, with 7 nucleotides matching TRBD1. V lost 6 bases, J lost 0 bases, and 8 bases stayed unmatched. The CDR3 has 16 residues. Germline V gives CDR1 SNHLY, CDR2 FYNNEI. The CDR3 DNA sequence: TGTGCCAGCAGGGGGGGACAGCCATATAGCAATCAGCCCCAGCATTTT. It is translated as CASRGGQPYSNQPQHF.

V and J are TRBV5-8 and TRBJ1-5; D remains unclear. CDR1 is SGHTS, CDR2 YDEGEE, per germline. Trimming cost V 6 bases and J 1 base, with 11 bases left between them. The length of the CDR3 is 14 residues. The CDR3 coding sequence is TGTGCCAGCACTAAAGAGGGAAGCAATCAGCCCCAGCATTTT. It yields the protein CASTKEGSNQPQHF.

V is TRBV6-2 or TRBV6-3 and J is TRBJ2-7; perhaps TRBD1 as D (6 bases). The V and J ends lost 0 bases and 3 bases respectively, with 9 bases between them. This CDR3 contains 14 residues. Germline V gene data show CDR1 as MNHEY and CDR2 as SVGEGT. The CDR3, as DNA: TGTGCCAGCAGTTACTCCGGACAGCGCTACGAGCAGTACTTC. Amino acids: CASSYSGQRYEQYF.

This clone was recorded once. V is TRBV7-6 and J is TRBJ2-5; TRBD2 might be the D (6 bases). The CDR3 has 14 residues. Looked up from germline, CDR1 is SGHVS and CDR2 is FNYEAQ. The V end was cut by 6 bases, the J end by 2 bases, with 13 bases between. The CDR3 coding sequence is TGTGCCAGCAGAAGACTAGACGGGCAAGAGACCCAGTACTTC. It translates to CASRRLDGQETQYF. The variable domain in full, with the rest retrieved from reference TRBV7-6 and TRBJ2-5, is GAGVSQSPRYKVTKRGQDVALRCDPISGHVSLYWYRQALGQGPEFLTYFNYEAQQDKSGLPNDRFSAERPEGSISTLTIQRTEQRDSAMYRCASRRLDGQETQYFGPGTRLLVL.

The V and J genes are TRBV29-1 and TRBJ1-4, with D possibly being TRBD1 (5 bases). Germline V gives CDR1 SQVTM, CDR2 ANQGSEA. The CDR3 contains 12 residues. Deletions cut 6 bases from V and 10 bases from J, with 15 bases between. CDR3: CSVGPQGGKLFF. The CDR3 DNA follows: TGCAGCGTGGGGCCCCAAGGCGGAAAACTGTTTTTT.

The gene calls are TRBV28 and TRBJ1-5, with D possibly being TRBD1 (6 bases). The CDR3 loop spans 17 amino acids. CDR1 is MDHEN and CDR2 is SYDVKM in the germline V gene. Trimming removed 1 base from V and 2 bases from J, with 15 bases in between. The DNA for the CDR3 is TGTGCCAGCAGTTTATTGGGTCATAAGGGGGGCAATCAGCCCCAGCATTTT. Translating it yields CASSLLGHKGGNQPQHF.

The chain links TRBV6-5 to TRBJ1-1, with D unresolved. Trimming shortened V by 8 bases and J by 0 bases, and 16 bases separated the two germline ends. The CDR3 runs 15 residues. In germline, CDR1 is MNHEY, CDR2 SVGAGI. CDR3 sequence (DNA): TGTGCCAGCGCTTTCCTTGGGAGCGTGAACACTGAAGCTTTCTTT. Translating it yields CASAFLGSVNTEAFF.

J is TRBJ1-2 and V is TRBV6-5; D possibly corresponds to TRBD1 (5 bases). Germline-derived CDR1 and CDR2 are MNHEY and SVGAGI. This CDR3 is built from 14 residues. V lost 4 bases, J lost 8 bases, and 17 bases lay in between. The chain's CDR3 is CASSSPGTTEGYTF. The CDR3 DNA sequence: TGTGCCAGCAGTTCTCCCGGGACTACGGAAGGCTACACCTTC.

The chain carries TRBV7-3 and TRBJ2-1, with 8 bases lining up with TRBD2. The germline CDR1 and CDR2 sequences are SGHTA and FQGTGA. The CDR3 totals 14 residues. J gave up 4 bases and V 6 bases, and 5 bases lay outside the gene matches. In DNA, the CDR3 is TGTGCCAGCAGACCGGGGGGGATGTACAATGAGCAGTTCTTC. Translation: CASRPGGMYNEQFF.

This clone occurred once. The chain links TRBV3-1 (or the pseudogene TRBV3-2) to TRBJ1-3; 8 nucleotides match TRBD1. Germline assignment: CDR1 LGHDT and CDR2 YNNKEL (reference sequence). The CDR3 totals 16 residues. The ends lost 3 bases at V and 4 bases at J; junction bases unmatched: 8. CDR3 in DNA: TGTGCCAGCAGCCAGCCCCAGGGGGCATCAGGAAACACCATATATTTT. It is translated as CASSQPQGASGNTIYF.

This clone was detected once. DNA of the CDR3: TGTGCCAGCAGTTTGACGCTAGCGGGACACGGGGAGCTGTTTTTT. This gives the protein CASSLTLAGHGELFF. The V and J genes are TRBV2 and TRBJ2-2; 9 nucleotides align to TRBD2. The germline CDR1 and CDR2 sequences are SNHLY and FYNNEI. The ends lost 5 bases at V and 7 bases at J; junction bases unmatched: 8. The CDR3 is made up of 15 amino acids.

The gene calls are TRBV19 and TRBJ1-5, with D unresolved. Germline CDR1 reads LNHDA; CDR2 reads SQIVND (reference sequence). CDR3 length: 15 amino acids. Trimming cost V 6 bases and J 4 bases, with 16 bases left between them. The CDR3 here is CASRPRNSLNQPQHF. The DNA for the CDR3 is TGTGCCAGTAGGCCCAGGAACAGCTTGAATCAGCCCCAGCATTTT. Full variable domain (remainder filled in from reference TRBV19 and TRBJ1-5): DGGITQSPKYLFRKEGQNVTLSCEQNLNHDAMYWYRQDPGQGLRLIYYSQIVNDFQKGDIAEGYSVSREKKESFPLTVTSAQKNPTAFYLCASRPRNSLNQPQHFGDGTRLSIL.

The chain recombines TRBV7-2 with TRBJ2-5; a possible D gene is TRBD2 (5 bases). The CDR3 length is 14 residues. CDR1 is SGHTA, CDR2 FQGNSA, per germline. With 1 base removed from V and 1 base from J, the gap between germline ends came to 7 bases. CDR3 bases: TGTGCCAGCAGCTTAGGACTATTCCAAGAGACCCAGTACTTC. Encoded protein: CASSLGLFQETQYF.

This clone was counted once. The V gene is TRBV2, the J gene TRBJ1-4; 9 bases map to TRBD1. This CDR3 comprises 18 residues. The ends lost 4 bases at V and 2 bases at J; junction bases unmatched: 11. CDR1 SNHLY and CDR2 FYNNEI come from the germline V gene. The CDR3 loop is CASSAQGAWGMTNEKLFF. CDR3 DNA: TGTGCCAGCAGTGCACAGGGGGCATGGGGTATGACTAATGAAAAACTGTTTTTT. Filled out from reference TRBV2 and TRBJ1-4, the complete variable domain reads EPEVTQTPSHQVTQMGQEVILRCVPISNHLYFYWYRQILGQKVEFLVSFYNNEISEKSEIFDDQFSVERPDGSNFTLKIRSTKLEDSAMYFCASSAQGAWGMTNEKLFFGSGTQLSVL.

V and J are TRBV15 and TRBJ2-3, with 12 nucleotides matching TRBD2. Germline loops: CDR1 LNHNV, CDR2 YYDKDF (reference sequence). Unmatched junction bases numbered 6, after V lost 6 bases and J lost 2 bases. CDR3 length: 16 amino acids. The CDR3 nucleotides are TGTGCCACCAGACAAGGACTAGCGGGGAACACAGATACGCAGTATTTT. It is translated as CATRQGLAGNTDTQYF.

J is TRBJ1-4 and V is TRBV18; D possibly corresponds to TRBD1 (5 bases). The V and J ends lost 6 bases and 7 bases respectively, with 15 bases between them. CDR1 and CDR2 from the germline V gene are KGHSH and LQKENI. CDR3 length: 14 residues. The CDR3 coding sequence is TGTGCCAGCTCTACGGGGGGTCTGGCTGAAAAACTGTTTTTT. Amino acid sequence: CASSTGGLAEKLFF.